Each of the 11 T cell receptor beta chains below was sequenced from the same sample in a study of T cell changes during pregnancy in multiple sclerosis. Generated by immunoSEQ multiplex PCR, the TCRdb table keeps only in-frame clones and is missing some. The table has tens of thousands of clones, over 75% seen once. The input for sequencing was CD8+ T cells from peripheral blood mononuclear cells, taken in the second trimester of pregnancy. These receptors all come from a female donor with multiple sclerosis, enrolled in a pregnancy study.

This clone has a handful of counts. This sequence joins TRBV10-3 and TRBJ1-1, with D tentatively TRBD1 (5 bases). V lost 5 bases, J lost 2 bases, and 15 bases lay in between. CDR3 length: 15 residues. Germline V CDR1 and CDR2: ENHRY, SYGVKD. In DNA, the CDR3 is TGTGCCATCAGTTCCTTAGGGGTTAGAAACACTGAAGCTTTCTTT. Translated, it gives CAISSLGVRNTEAFF.

This chain uses TRBV9 with TRBJ2-2, with D possibly TRBD1 on 6 matching bases. V lost 0 bases and J 6 bases, leaving 9 bases between the germline ends. Germline lookup yields CDR1 SGDLS and CDR2 YYNGEE. CDR3 length equals 14 residues. In nucleotides, the CDR3 is TGTGCCAGCAGCGTAGACAGGGCGGCCGGGGAGCTGTTTTTT. Residues: CASSVDRAAGELFF.

The chain combines TRBV5-4 with TRBJ2-7; 11 bases align to TRBD2. This CDR3 is built from 15 residues. J was trimmed by 2 bases and V by 4 bases; bases with no gene match: 5. In germline, CDR1 is SGHNT, CDR2 YYREEE (reference sequence). The CDR3 loop reads CASSVGTSGTYEQYF. The CDR3 region has the DNA TGTGCCAGCAGCGTAGGGACTAGCGGCACCTACGAGCAGTACTTC.

The chain joins TRBV7-9 to TRBJ2-2; 13 bases line up with TRBD2. V shed 3 bases, J shed 0 bases, and the junction held 1 base outside the gene matches. The CDR3 sequence is 17 residues long. Germline CDR1 reads SEHNR; CDR2 reads FQNEAQ (reference sequence). This CDR3 is CASSLGLAGTNTGELFF. CDR3 sequence (DNA): TGTGCCAGCAGCTTGGGACTAGCGGGAACGAACACCGGGGAGCTGTTTTTT.

The J gene is TRBJ2-7, the V gene TRBV6-5; TRBD1 agrees at 7 bases. The junction had 11 bases not matched to a gene; V was cut back by 6 bases and J by 6 bases. Germline assignment: CDR1 MNHEY and CDR2 SVGAGI. The CDR3 covers 14 residues. The CDR3 protein is CASRPQGEYGEQYF. DNA for the CDR3: TGTGCCAGCAGACCCCAGGGGGAATACGGCGAGCAGTACTTC.

The genes are TRBV4-2 and TRBJ2-7, with 8 positions matching TRBD2. Looked up from germline, CDR1 is LGHNA and CDR2 is YNFKEQ. The CDR3 consists of 15 residues. V lost 0 bases to trimming and J lost 6 bases; unmatched junction nucleotides: 7. The CDR3 nucleotides read TGTGCCAGCAGCCAAGATTTAGGAGCGGGGGCCGAGCAGTACTTC. This translates into CASSQDLGAGAEQYF.

This chain connects TRBV9 to TRBJ2-3; no reliable D call. The CDR3 spans 14 residues. Germline values: CDR1 SGDLS, CDR2 YYNGEE. Trimming shortened V by 1 base and J by 2 bases, and 8 bases separated the two germline ends. The CDR3 spells CASSVSSYTDTQYF. Written as DNA, the CDR3 is TGTGCCAGCAGCGTAAGTAGTTACACAGATACGCAGTATTTT. The entire variable domain, with the rest obtained from reference TRBV9 and TRBJ2-3, is as follows: DSGVTQTPKHLITATGQRVTLRCSPRSGDLSVYWYQQSLDQGLQFLIQYYNGEERAKGNILERFSAQQFPDLHSELNLSSLELGDSALYFCASSVSSYTDTQYFGPGTRLTVL.

The genes are TRBV6-5 and TRBJ2-2, with D tentatively TRBD2 (6 bases). The CDR3 has 15 residues. Germline V gene data show CDR1 as MNHEY and CDR2 as SVGAGI. V lost 2 bases and J lost 5, with 12 bases in between. CDR3 loop: CASSYGGIGTGELFF. The CDR3 coding sequence is TGTGCCAGCAGTTACGGCGGGATAGGTACCGGGGAGCTGTTTTTT.

The V gene is TRBV27, the J gene TRBJ1-4; D perhaps matches TRBD1 (5 bases). The V gene lost 5 bases and the J gene lost 5 bases, with 15 bases spanning the gap. Germline values: CDR1 MNHEY, CDR2 SMNVEV (reference sequence). This CDR3 has 15 amino acids. The CDR3: CASSPSGFPNEKLFF. As DNA, the CDR3 is TGTGCCAGCAGTCCCTCAGGGTTCCCGAATGAAAAACTGTTTTTT.

In DNA form, the CDR3 reads TGTGCCAGCAGCTTAAGTAGCGGAACTTACGAGCAGTACTTC. Protein product: CASSLSSGTYEQYF. The J gene is TRBJ2-7, the V gene TRBV11-2; perhaps TRBD2 as D (6 bases). The germline V gene has CDR1 SGHAT and CDR2 FQNNGV. V was cut by 2 bases and J by 4 bases, with 12 bases left in between. CDR3 length equals 14 residues.

The V and J genes are TRBV5-4 and TRBJ2-7, with 12 bases identical to TRBD2. V dropped 4 bases and J dropped 4; count of bases not matched to a gene: 6. The CDR3 spans 15 residues. Per the germline V gene, CDR1 is SGHNT and CDR2 is YYREEE (reference sequence). CDR3 bases: TGTGCCAGCAGCCTCTGGACTAGCGGGAAGTACGAGCAGTACTTC. This sequence encodes CASSLWTSGKYEQYF.